The clone carrying this T cell receptor (beta chain) was detected many times. Its antigen is unidentified. Germline V CDR1 and CDR2: LGHNA, YSLEER. V trimming: 4 bases; J trimming: 8 bases; junction bases outside the gene matches: 9. The CDR3 extends over 16 amino acids. The data belong to a study of OX40 agonist ivuxolimab in advanced cancers. Study background: Earlier treatment with anti-PD-1, anti-PD-L1 or anti-CTLA-4 was permitted, and 30% to 40% had received some.

Study-level points and caveats: In the 0.1 to 3.0 mg/kg range, CD4+ and CD8+ blood T cells had expanded clonally by week 6.

Here immunoSEQ multiplex PCR was the method, and the copy in TCRdb shows in-frame clones only, minus some. The sample holds some 16,000 clones, about 81% seen once. Blood sampling was done at baseline, cycle 4 day 1, and cycle 7 day 1. The sample here was CD4+ or CD8+ T cells sorted from blood, taken in a trial of the OX40 agonist ivuxolimab. The clonotype originates from an adult with an advanced solid tumor such as melanoma, head and neck, liver or kidney cancer. The rearrangement uses TRBV4-3 and TRBJ2-1; 12 bases agree with TRBD2. This CDR3 is CASSPRLAGEGDEQFF. The CDR3 DNA reads as TGCGCCAGCAGCCCCAGACTAGCGGGAGAAGGGGATGAGCAGTTCTTC.